Listed below are T cell receptor beta chains from one sample, sequenced in a study of shared T cell receptors in the human thymus. Measured with immunoSEQ multiplex PCR; TCRdb has only the in-frame clones, and not every one. Among about 660,000 clones, roughly 86% were seen once, and the ten largest hold roughly 0.0087%. Separately, the same data were catalogued under a study of human thymus T cells.

The sample taken for sequencing was thymocytes. The receptor set was obtained from a boy younger than two with a congenital heart defect. Both conserved end residues are part of each CDR3. The D gene is left open where the match is weak. Size tells how often a clone was seen (once, few, many) or the class of an expanded clone, and some rows leave it out.

cdr3_length	d_call	v_call	clone_size	j_call	cdr3_nt	cdr3_aa
16	TRBD1	TRBV11-3	.	TRBJ2-5	TGTGCCAGCAGCTTAGGATTACAGGGGTCACAAGAGACCCAGTACTTC	CASSLGLQGSQETQYF
13	.	TRBV27	.	TRBJ2-1	TGTGCCAGCAGTACCCAGGGGGGCAATGAGCAGTTCTTC	CASSTQGGNEQFF
16	.	TRBV7-6	once	TRBJ2-3	TGTGCCAGCAGCTTAGCCTTGACTAGTAGCACAGATACGCAGTATTTT	CASSLALTSSTDTQYF
20	TRBD2	TRBV19	.	TRBJ2-1	TGTGCCAGTAGTATAGGAATCGGGACTAGCGGGAGGATAAATCAGAATGAGCAGTTCTTC	CASSIGIGTSGRINQNEQFF
14	TRBD2	TRBV7-2	.	TRBJ2-1	TGTGCCAGCAGCCCCTTGACGGGGGGTCATGAGCAGTTCTTC	CASSPLTGGHEQFF
15	TRBD1	TRBV6-4	.	TRBJ1-2	TGTGCCAGCAGTGACCCCCCCGACAGGGAATACGGCTACACCTTC	CASSDPPDREYGYTF
16	.	TRBV6-1	.	TRBJ1-5	TGTGCCAGCAGTGACCTCGAGGGGGTACGTCGGCAGCCCCAGCATTTT	CASSDLEGVRRQPQHF
19	.	TRBV28	once	TRBJ2-7	TGTGCCAGCAGTACATCGCCTCGGGCTAGCGAGTTTCCCCTTTACGAGCAGTACTTC	CASSTSPRASEFPLYEQYF
15	TRBD1	TRBV5-1	.	TRBJ1-3	TGCGCCAGCAGCTACAACAGGGGGTCTGGAAACACCATATATTTT	CASSYNRGSGNTIYF
13	TRBD1	TRBV6-5	.	TRBJ2-5	TGTGCCAGCTCTGCGGGACAGGGAGGGACCCAGTACTTC	CASSAGQGGTQYF
15	TRBD1	TRBV27	.	TRBJ1-2	TGTGCCAGCAGTTTATCGGACAGGGGGCGGGATGGCTACACCTTC	CASSLSDRGRDGYTF